This TCR beta chain was obtained from a study of blood T cell repertoires in COVID-19. V was pared by 5 bases and J by 0 bases, with 13 bases between. CDR3 length: 16 residues. CDR1 is MNHNY, CDR2 SVGAGI, per germline (reference sequence). Data came from immunoSEQ multiplex PCR; TCRdb stores just in-frame clones and leaves some out. The table lists approximately 160,000 clones, 90% of them singletons. V is TRBV6-6 and J is TRBJ1-4; D perhaps matches TRBD1 (6 bases). Sequencing was carried out using peripheral blood. This clonotype was obtained from a man aged 60 to 75 with active or convalescent COVID-19. CDR3 region: CASSMPRQATNEKLFF. The CDR3 DNA sequence: TGTGCCAGCAGTATGCCCAGACAGGCAACTAATGAAAAACTGTTTTTT.